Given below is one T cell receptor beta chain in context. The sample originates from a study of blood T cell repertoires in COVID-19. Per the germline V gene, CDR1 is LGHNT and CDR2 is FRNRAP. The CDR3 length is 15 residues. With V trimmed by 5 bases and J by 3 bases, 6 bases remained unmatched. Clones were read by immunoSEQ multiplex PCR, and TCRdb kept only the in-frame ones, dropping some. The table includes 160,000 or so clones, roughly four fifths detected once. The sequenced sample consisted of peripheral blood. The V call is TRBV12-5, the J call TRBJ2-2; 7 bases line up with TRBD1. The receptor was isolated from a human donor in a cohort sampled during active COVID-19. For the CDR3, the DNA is TGTGCTAGTGGTAGGGACAGCACTTACACCGGGGAGCTGTTTTTT. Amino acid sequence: CASGRDSTYTGELFF.